These 25 T cell receptor beta chains came from one sample sequenced in a study of cytomegalovirus exposure and HLA in healthy donors. The protocol was immunoSEQ multiplex PCR, while the TCRdb copy is restricted to in-frame clones and leaves out a portion. The sample carries fewer than 200,000 clones, around 87% recorded once. Specimen: PBMCs. The receptors were sampled from a woman between 25 and 40 years old in good health and CMV-seronegative.

The chain recombines TRBV1 with TRBJ2-1; the D call TRBD2 from the table was never checked on the DNA. TRBV1 is designated a pseudogene. The CDR3 extends over 18 amino acids. The CDR3 coding sequence is TGCACCAGCAGCCAAGATCCCACCGGGACTAGCGAATACAATGAGCAGTTCTTC. Its translation is CTSSQDPTGTSEYNEQFF.

The rearrangement links TRBV4-3 to TRBJ1-3; D gene uncertain. The CDR3 extends over 18 amino acids. The germline V gene encodes CDR1 LGHNA and CDR2 YSLEER. Deletions cut 0 bases from V and 0 bases from J, with 15 bases between. Here the CDR3 DNA reads TGCGCCAGCAGCCAAGATCCGGTAGAGCGTAGCTCTGGAAACACCATATATTTT. It yields the protein CASSQDPVERSSGNTIYF.

The gene calls are TRBV7-9 and TRBJ1-6, with D perhaps TRBD1 (5 bases). Germline CDR1 SEHNR, CDR2 FQNEAQ (reference sequence). CDR3 length: 17 amino acids. V was pared by 8 bases and J by 13 bases, with 30 bases between. This chain's CDR3 is CASSWGTGAPGGSPLHF. The CDR3 DNA is TGTGCCAGCTCCTGGGGCACCGGGGCTCCTGGAGGGTCGCCCCTCCACTTT.

The chain carries TRBV15 and TRBJ2-2, with TRBD1 identical over 7 bases. The germline V gene has CDR1 LNHNV and CDR2 YYDKDF (reference sequence). Germline trimming cut 0 bases from V and 2 bases from J; bases unmatched to any gene: 3. The CDR3 contains 16 residues. The CDR3 is CATSREQGINTGELFF. The CDR3 coding sequence is TGTGCCACCAGCAGAGAACAGGGGATAAACACCGGGGAGCTGTTTTTT.

The chain carries TRBV4-1 and TRBJ2-1; D gene ambiguous. V shed 1 base and J shed 1 base, with 8 bases lying between them. Germline V gene sequence: CDR1 MGHRA, CDR2 YSYEKL. The CDR3 covers 15 residues. CDR3 region: CASSQVTPSYNEQFF. The CDR3 DNA reads as TGCGCCAGCAGCCAAGTGACTCCTTCCTACAATGAGCAGTTCTTC.

The rearrangement uses TRBV6-1 and TRBJ1-6; weak D call: TRBD1 (6 bases). This CDR3 comprises 15 residues. In germline, CDR1 is MNHNS, CDR2 SASEGT. The V gene lost 4 bases and the J gene lost 1 base, with 8 bases spanning the gap. CDR3 protein: CASSVRGSYNSPLHF. Written as DNA, the CDR3 is TGTGCCAGCAGTGTAAGGGGGTCCTATAATTCACCCCTCCACTTT.

This chain joins TRBV5-1 and TRBJ2-1; D gene unclear. CDR3 length equals 12 residues. Trimming removed 3 bases from V and 8 bases from J, with 9 bases in between. Per germline, CDR1 SGHRS and CDR2 YFSETQ. The CDR3 nucleotides are TGCGCCAGCAGCTCAAATTCAGATGAGCAGTTCTTC. Its translation is CASSSNSDEQFF.

V is TRBV19 and J is TRBJ1-6; no firm D call. Germline V CDR1 and CDR2: LNHDA, SQIVND (reference sequence). The CDR3 contains 15 residues. V was shortened by 1 base and J by 7 bases, with 11 bases between the two germline ends. The CDR3 DNA sequence: TGTGCCAGTAGTATAGTTCACAGAAGGAATTCACCCCTCCACTTT. Translating gives CASSIVHRRNSPLHF.

This clone was seen a single time. V is TRBV5-1 and J is TRBJ2-2; no reliable D call. From germline, CDR1 is SGHRS and CDR2 YFSETQ. There are 15 residues in the CDR3. V dropped 2 bases and J dropped 0 bases, with 8 bases sitting between them. As DNA, the CDR3 is TGCGCCAGCAGCTTTGACAATCCGAACACCGGGGAGCTGTTTTTT. Protein product: CASSFDNPNTGELFF.

The V gene is TRBV13, the J gene TRBJ1-6, with D unresolved. The V end was cut by 2 bases, the J end by 11 bases, with 7 bases between. This CDR3 region has 12 residues. Germline values: CDR1 PRHDT, CDR2 FYEKMQ (reference sequence). CDR3 nucleotides: TGTGCCAGCAGCTTACGTCTCCCACCCCTCCACTTT. It translates to CASSLRLPPLHF.

This chain uses TRBV4-2 with TRBJ1-6, with D unresolved. The germline CDR1 and CDR2 sequences are LGHNA and YNFKEQ. This CDR3 is built from 16 residues. Trimming removed 0 bases at V and 0 bases at J, with 6 bases between. The CDR3: CASSQDPSSYNSPLHF. The CDR3 DNA is TGTGCCAGCAGCCAAGATCCCAGCTCCTATAATTCACCCCTCCACTTT.

CDR3 DNA sequence: TGTGCCATCAGTGAGATAGGGACAGGGATGAACACTGAAGCTTTCTTT. It is translated as CAISEIGTGMNTEAFF. This chain joins TRBV10-3 and TRBJ1-1, with TRBD1 matching 9 bases. Per germline, CDR1 ENHRY and CDR2 SYGVKD. Trimming cost V 2 bases and J 0 bases; bases outside gene matches: 4. This CDR3 contains 16 residues.

The chain is built from TRBV7-9 and TRBJ2-7, with D possibly being TRBD1 (6 bases). V shed 4 bases and J shed 5 bases, with 18 bases lying between them. The germline V gene has CDR1 SEHNR and CDR2 FQNEAQ (reference sequence). The CDR3 totals 15 residues. The CDR3 bases are TGTGCCAGCAGCTGGCCTCCGACAGGTTCTAACGAGCAGTACTTC. Translation gives CASSWPPTGSNEQYF.

CDR3 loop: CAWKHPGLASIGELFF. As DNA, the CDR3 is TGTGCCTGGAAACATCCGGGACTAGCGAGCATCGGGGAGCTGTTTTTT. The chain couples TRBV30 to TRBJ2-2; TRBD2 matches 10 bases. This CDR3 comprises 16 residues. V was clipped by 4 bases and J by 7 bases; unmatched bases: 12. Germline V gene data show CDR1 as GTSNPN and CDR2 as SVGIG (reference sequence).

This CDR3 reads CASSLAAGFSGSSGEQYF. CDR3 in DNA: TGTGCCAGCAGCTTAGCCGCGGGGTTTTCAGGGTCGAGTGGCGAGCAGTACTTC. The chain combines TRBV7-8 with TRBJ2-7; TRBD2 might be the D (6 bases). Per germline, CDR1 SGHVS and CDR2 FQNEAQ. The CDR3 is 18 amino acids. V was shortened by 0 bases and J by 6 bases, with 24 bases between the two germline ends.

The chain couples TRBV10-3 to TRBJ2-1; 9 nucleotides line up with TRBD1. The CDR3 loop spans 17 amino acids. Germline assignment: CDR1 ENHRY and CDR2 SYGVKD. J lost 9 bases, V lost 3 bases, and 15 bases had no gene match. This CDR3 is CAISERSGTGMKSEQFF. The CDR3 bases are TGTGCCATCAGTGAACGATCCGGGACAGGGATGAAGAGTGAGCAGTTCTTC.

The chain has TRBV5-1 and TRBJ1-4, with 8 bases fitting TRBD1. The V segment lost 2 bases and the J segment 4 bases; nucleotides outside the gene matches: 1. CDR1 and CDR2 (germline): SGHRS, YFSETQ. The CDR3 loop spans 14 amino acids. The CDR3 DNA reads as TGCGCCAGCAGCTTTGGACAGGGTAATGAAAAACTGTTTTTT. Translating it yields CASSFGQGNEKLFF.

J is TRBJ1-1 and V is TRBV5-5; weak D call: TRBD1 (6 bases). Germline loops: CDR1 SGHKS, CDR2 YYEKEE (reference sequence). The CDR3 contains 14 residues. Trimming cost V 0 bases and J 2 bases, with 8 bases left between them. CDR3 nucleotide sequence: TGTGCCAGCAGCTTGGGACAGGTTAACACTGAAGCTTTCTTT. Translating it yields CASSLGQVNTEAFF.

In its sample, this clone was seen once. The V and J genes are TRBV5-6 and TRBJ1-1; 7 positions agree with TRBD1. The CDR3 contains 13 residues. Trimming removed 6 bases from V and 2 bases from J; junction bases left unmatched: 4. Looked up from germline, CDR1 is SGHDT and CDR2 is YYEEEE. The CDR3 region has the DNA TGTGCCAGCATGGCAGGGGGAAACACTGAAGCTTTCTTT. Translated: CASMAGGNTEAFF. Supplemented by reference TRBV5-6 and TRBJ1-1, the full variable domain reads DAGVTQSPTHLIKTRGQQVTLRCSPKSGHDTVSWYQQALGQGPQFIFQYYEEEERQRGNFPDRFSGHQFPNYSSELNVNALLLGDSALYLCASMAGGNTEAFFGQGTRLTVV.

Comment on this clone: The junction departs from the called germline gene at one end, perhaps through a read error. The chain recombines TRBV4-1 with TRBJ1-6; D is uncertain. The CDR3 runs to 17 residues. Germline values: CDR1 MGHRA, CDR2 YSYEKL. In DNA form, the CDR3 reads TGCGCCAGCAGACAAGGGATTTGGGCCTCTGTCGATTCACCCCTCCACTTT. Its protein is CASRQGIWASVDSPLHF.

This chain joins TRBV2 and TRBJ2-3, with 9 bases that match TRBD2. CDR3 length: 15 amino acids. Germline assignment: CDR1 SNHLY and CDR2 FYNNEI. V lost 7 bases, J lost 4 bases, and 9 bases stayed unmatched. CDR3 protein: CASTGRGTSPDTQYF. The CDR3 DNA reads TGTGCCAGCACCGGAAGGGGGACTAGCCCAGATACGCAGTATTTT.

This chain joins TRBV21-1 and TRBJ1-1. TRBV21-1 is an annotated pseudogene. The length of the CDR3 is 13 residues. CDR3 nucleotides: TGTGCCAGCAGCCCCCCCCGGGACACTGAAGCTTTCTTT. This gives the protein CASSPPRDTEAFF.

The chain employs TRBV6-1 and TRBJ2-1; TRBD1 matches 7 bases. The CDR3 sequence is 13 residues long. CDR1 and CDR2 from the germline V gene are MNHNS and SASEGT. V shed 3 bases and J 6 bases; nucleotides not matched to a gene: 2. CDR3 in amino acids: CASSDGTVNEQFF. DNA of the CDR3: TGTGCCAGCAGTGATGGGACAGTCAATGAGCAGTTCTTC.

The chain combines TRBV5-4 with TRBJ2-7; 8 nucleotides line up with TRBD2. Germline CDR1 and CDR2: SGHNT and YYREEE (reference sequence). J was trimmed by 2 bases and V by 1 base; bases with no gene match: 8. The CDR3 length is 16 residues. The CDR3 region is CASSLPGAGGTYEQYF. Here the CDR3 DNA reads TGTGCCAGCAGCTTGCCCGGGGCGGGGGGTACCTACGAGCAGTACTTC.

The J gene is TRBJ2-5, the V gene TRBV19; 7 bases map to TRBD1. With V trimmed by 5 bases and J by 5 bases, 8 bases remained unmatched. This CDR3 contains 14 residues. Germline CDR1 LNHDA, CDR2 SQIVND (reference sequence). CDR3 sequence reads: CASSSGTAGETQYF. The CDR3 DNA is TGTGCCAGTAGTTCGGGGACAGCCGGTGAGACCCAGTACTTC.